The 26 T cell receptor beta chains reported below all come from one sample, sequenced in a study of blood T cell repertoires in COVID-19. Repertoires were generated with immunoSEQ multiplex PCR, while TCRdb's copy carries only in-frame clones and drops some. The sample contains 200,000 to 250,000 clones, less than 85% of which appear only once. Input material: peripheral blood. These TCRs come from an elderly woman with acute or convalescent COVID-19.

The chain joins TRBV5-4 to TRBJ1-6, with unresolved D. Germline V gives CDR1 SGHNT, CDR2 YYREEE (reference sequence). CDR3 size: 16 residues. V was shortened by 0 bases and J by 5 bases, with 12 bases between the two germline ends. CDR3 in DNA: TGTGCCAGCAGCTTGGCCGTGACAACGGATAATTCACCCCTCCACTTT. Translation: CASSLAVTTDNSPLHF.

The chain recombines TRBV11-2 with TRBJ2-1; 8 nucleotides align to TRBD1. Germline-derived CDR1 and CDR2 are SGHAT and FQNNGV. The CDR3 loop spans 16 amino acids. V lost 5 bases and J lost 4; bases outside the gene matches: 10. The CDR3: CASSTGQGYQYNEQFF. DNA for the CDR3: TGTGCCAGCAGCACAGGACAGGGCTACCAGTACAATGAGCAGTTCTTC. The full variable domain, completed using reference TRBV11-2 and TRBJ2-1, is EAGVAQSPRYKIIEKRQSVAFWCNPISGHATLYWYQQILGQGPKLLIQFQNNGVVDDSQLPKDRFSAERLKGVDSTLKIQPAKLEDSAVYLCASSTGQGYQYNEQFFGPGTRLTVL.

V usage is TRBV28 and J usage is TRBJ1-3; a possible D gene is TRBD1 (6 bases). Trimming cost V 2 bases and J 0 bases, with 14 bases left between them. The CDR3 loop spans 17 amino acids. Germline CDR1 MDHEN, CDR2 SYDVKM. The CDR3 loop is CASSLAGQIFSGNTIYF. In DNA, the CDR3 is TGTGCCAGCAGTTTAGCAGGACAGATTTTCTCTGGAAACACCATATATTTT.

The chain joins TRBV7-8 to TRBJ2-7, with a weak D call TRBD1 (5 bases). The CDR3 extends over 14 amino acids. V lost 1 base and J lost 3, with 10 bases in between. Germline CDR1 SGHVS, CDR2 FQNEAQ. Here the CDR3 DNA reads TGTGCCAGCAGCTTAGTTCCAGGGATCTACGAGCAGTACTTC. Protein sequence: CASSLVPGIYEQYF. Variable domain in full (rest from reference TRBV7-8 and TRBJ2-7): GAGVSQSPRYKVAKRGQDVALRCDPISGHVSLFWYQQALGQGPEFLTYFQNEAQLDKSGLPSDRFFAERPEGSVSTLKIQRTQQEDSAVYLCASSLVPGIYEQYFGPGTRLTVT.

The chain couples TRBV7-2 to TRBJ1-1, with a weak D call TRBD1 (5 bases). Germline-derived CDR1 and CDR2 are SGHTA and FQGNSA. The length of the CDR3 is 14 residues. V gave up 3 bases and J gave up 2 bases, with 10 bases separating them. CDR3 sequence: CASSFVQGNTEAFF. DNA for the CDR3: TGTGCCAGCAGCTTCGTCCAGGGAAACACTGAAGCTTTCTTT.

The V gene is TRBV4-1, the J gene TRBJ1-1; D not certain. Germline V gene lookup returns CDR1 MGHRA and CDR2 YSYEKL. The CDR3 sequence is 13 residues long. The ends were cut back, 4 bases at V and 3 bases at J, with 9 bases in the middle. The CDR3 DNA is TGCGCCAGCAGCCCTATGGGAGACACTGAAGCTTTCTTT. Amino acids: CASSPMGDTEAFF.

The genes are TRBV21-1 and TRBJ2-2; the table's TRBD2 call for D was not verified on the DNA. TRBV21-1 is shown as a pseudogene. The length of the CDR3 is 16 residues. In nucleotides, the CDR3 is TGTGCCAGCACCTATCTCGGGACTAGAGACACCGGGGAGCTGTTTTTT. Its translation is CASTYLGTRDTGELFF.

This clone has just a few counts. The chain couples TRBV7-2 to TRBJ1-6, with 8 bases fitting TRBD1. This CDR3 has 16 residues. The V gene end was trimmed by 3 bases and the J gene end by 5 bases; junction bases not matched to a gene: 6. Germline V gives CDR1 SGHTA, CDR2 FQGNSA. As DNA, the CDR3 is TGTGCCAGCAGCTTGCGGACAGGGAAGGATAATTCACCCCTCCACTTT. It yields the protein CASSLRTGKDNSPLHF.

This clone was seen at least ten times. CDR3 sequence: CASSPRTGERPFF. The CDR3 nucleotides are TGTGCCAGCAGTCCCAGGACAGGGGAAAGGCCTTTCTTT. V and J are TRBV12-3 or TRBV12-4 and TRBJ1-1, with 9 nucleotides matching TRBD1. The CDR3 consists of 13 residues. Germline trimming cut 5 bases from V and 12 bases from J; bases unmatched to any gene: 10.

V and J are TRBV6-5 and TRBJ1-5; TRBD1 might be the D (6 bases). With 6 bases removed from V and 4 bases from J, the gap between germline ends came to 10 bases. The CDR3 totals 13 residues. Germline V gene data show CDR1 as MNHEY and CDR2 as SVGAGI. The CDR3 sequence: CASRSTGNQPQHF. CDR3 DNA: TGTGCCAGCAGGTCAACAGGGAATCAGCCCCAGCATTTT.

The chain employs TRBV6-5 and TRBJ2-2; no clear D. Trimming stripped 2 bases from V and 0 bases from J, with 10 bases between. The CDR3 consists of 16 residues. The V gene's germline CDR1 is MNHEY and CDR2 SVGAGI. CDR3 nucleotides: TGTGCCAGCAGTTACCCGACACCAGCGAACACCGGGGAGCTGTTTTTT. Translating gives CASSYPTPANTGELFF.

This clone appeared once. The DNA of the CDR3 is TGCAGTGCTAGGGTTAGTGAAGAGTTCTTC. It specifies CSARVSEEFF. The rearrangement links TRBV20-1 to TRBJ2-1; no definite D call. V lost 3 bases to trimming and J lost 14 bases, with 11 bases between them. The CDR3 runs 10 residues. From germline, CDR1 is DFQATT and CDR2 SNEGSKA (reference sequence).

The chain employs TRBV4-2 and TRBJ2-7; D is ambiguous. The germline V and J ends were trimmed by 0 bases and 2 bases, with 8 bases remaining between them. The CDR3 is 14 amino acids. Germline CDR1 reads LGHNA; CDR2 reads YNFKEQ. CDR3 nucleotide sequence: TGTGCCAGCAGCCAAGACTCTACAGCCTACGAGCAGTACTTC. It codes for CASSQDSTAYEQYF.

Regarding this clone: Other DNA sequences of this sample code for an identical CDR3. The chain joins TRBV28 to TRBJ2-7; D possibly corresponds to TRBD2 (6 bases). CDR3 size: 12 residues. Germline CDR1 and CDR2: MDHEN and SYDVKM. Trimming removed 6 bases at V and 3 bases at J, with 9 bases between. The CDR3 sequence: CASSLGGYEQYF. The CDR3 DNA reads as TGTGCCAGCAGCCTCGGGGGCTACGAGCAGTACTTC.

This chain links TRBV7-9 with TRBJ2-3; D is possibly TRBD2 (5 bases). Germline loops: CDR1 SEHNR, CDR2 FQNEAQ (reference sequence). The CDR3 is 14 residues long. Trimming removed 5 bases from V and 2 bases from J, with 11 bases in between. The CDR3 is CASSPIANTDTQYF. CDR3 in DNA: TGTGCCAGCAGCCCAATAGCGAACACAGATACGCAGTATTTT. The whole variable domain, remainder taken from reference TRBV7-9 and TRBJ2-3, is DTGVSQNPRHKITKRGQNVTFRCDPISEHNRLYWYRQTLGQGPEFLTYFQNEAQLEKSRLLSDRFSAERPKGSFSTLEIQRTEQGDSAMYLCASSPIANTDTQYFGPGTRLTVL.

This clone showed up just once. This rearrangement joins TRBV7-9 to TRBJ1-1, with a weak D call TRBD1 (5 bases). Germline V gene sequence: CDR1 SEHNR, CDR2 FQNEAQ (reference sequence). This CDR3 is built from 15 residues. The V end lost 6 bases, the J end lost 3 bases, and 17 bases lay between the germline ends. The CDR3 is CASRPSRGQYTEAFF. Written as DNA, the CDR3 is TGTGCCAGCAGGCCTTCGCGGGGCCAGTACACTGAAGCTTTCTTT.

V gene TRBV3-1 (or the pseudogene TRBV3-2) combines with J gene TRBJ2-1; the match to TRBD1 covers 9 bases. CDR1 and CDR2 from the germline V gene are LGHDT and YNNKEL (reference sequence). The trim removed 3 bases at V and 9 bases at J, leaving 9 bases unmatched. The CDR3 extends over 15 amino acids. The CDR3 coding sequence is TGTGCCAGCAGCCACCCGGGACAGGGAATAGTTGAGCAGTTCTTC. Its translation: CASSHPGQGIVEQFF.

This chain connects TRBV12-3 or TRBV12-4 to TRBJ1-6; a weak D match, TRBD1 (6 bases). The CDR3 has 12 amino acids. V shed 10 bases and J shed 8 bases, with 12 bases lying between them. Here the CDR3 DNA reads TGTGCCACCCGAAACAGGGATTCACCCCTCCACTTT. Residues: CATRNRDSPLHF.

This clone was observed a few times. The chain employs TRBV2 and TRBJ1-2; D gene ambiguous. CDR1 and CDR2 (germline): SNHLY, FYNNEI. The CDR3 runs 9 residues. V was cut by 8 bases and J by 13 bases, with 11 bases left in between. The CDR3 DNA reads TGTGCCAGCCTTCTCCCGCGCACCTTC. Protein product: CASLLPRTF.

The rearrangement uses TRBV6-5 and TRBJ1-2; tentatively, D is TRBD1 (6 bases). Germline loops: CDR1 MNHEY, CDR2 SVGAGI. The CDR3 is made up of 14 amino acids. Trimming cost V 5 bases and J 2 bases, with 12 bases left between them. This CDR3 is CASSPQTGNYGYTF. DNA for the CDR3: TGTGCCAGCAGTCCCCAAACAGGGAACTATGGCTACACCTTC.

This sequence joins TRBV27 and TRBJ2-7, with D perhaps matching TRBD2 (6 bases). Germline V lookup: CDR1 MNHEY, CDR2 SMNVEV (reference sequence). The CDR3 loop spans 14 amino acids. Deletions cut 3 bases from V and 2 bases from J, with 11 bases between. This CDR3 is CASSLRDGPYEQYF. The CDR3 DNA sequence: TGTGCCAGCAGTTTGCGGGACGGTCCCTACGAGCAGTACTTC.

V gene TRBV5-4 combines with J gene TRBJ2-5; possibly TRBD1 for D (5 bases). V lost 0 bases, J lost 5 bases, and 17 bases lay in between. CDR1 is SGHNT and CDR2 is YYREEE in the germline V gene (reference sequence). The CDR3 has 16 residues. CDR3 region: CASSLDSGQAGETQYF. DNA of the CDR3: TGTGCCAGCAGCTTGGATTCAGGGCAGGCAGGGGAGACCCAGTACTTC.

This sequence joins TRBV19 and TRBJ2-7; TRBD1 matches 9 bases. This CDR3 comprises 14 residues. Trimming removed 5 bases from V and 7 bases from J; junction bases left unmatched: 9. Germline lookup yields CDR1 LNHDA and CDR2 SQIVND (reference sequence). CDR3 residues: CASSPTGTGREQYF. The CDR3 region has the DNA TGTGCCAGTAGTCCCACCGGGACAGGGAGGGAGCAGTACTTC.

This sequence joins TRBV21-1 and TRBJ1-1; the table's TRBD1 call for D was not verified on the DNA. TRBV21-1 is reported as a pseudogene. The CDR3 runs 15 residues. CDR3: CASSKEGTKNTEAFF. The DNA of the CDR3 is TGTGCCAGCAGCAAAGAGGGGACAAAGAACACTGAAGCTTTCTTT.

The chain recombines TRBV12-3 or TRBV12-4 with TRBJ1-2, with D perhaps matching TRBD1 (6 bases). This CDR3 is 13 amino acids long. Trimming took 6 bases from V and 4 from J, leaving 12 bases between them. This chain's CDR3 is CASSPGTTYGYTF. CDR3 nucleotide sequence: TGTGCCAGCAGCCCCGGGACAACCTATGGCTACACCTTC.

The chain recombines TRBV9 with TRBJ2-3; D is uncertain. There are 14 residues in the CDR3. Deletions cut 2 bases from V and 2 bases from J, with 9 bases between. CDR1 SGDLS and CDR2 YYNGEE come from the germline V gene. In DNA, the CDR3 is TGTGCCAGCAGCGTTACCAGTGCCACAGATACGCAGTATTTT. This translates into CASSVTSATDTQYF.